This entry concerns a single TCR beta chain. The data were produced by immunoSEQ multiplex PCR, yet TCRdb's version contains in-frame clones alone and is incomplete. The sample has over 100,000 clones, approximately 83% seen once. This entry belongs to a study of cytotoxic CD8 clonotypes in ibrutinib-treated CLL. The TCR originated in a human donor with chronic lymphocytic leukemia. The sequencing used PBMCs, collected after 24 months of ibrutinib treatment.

The CDR3 region is CASSLGGTGRPYEQYF. As DNA, the CDR3 is TGTGCCAGCAGCTTAGGTGGGACAGGGCGGCCCTACGAGCAGTACTTC. V usage is TRBV7-2 and J usage is TRBJ2-7; TRBD1 aligns across 9 bases. The trim removed 1 base at V and 2 bases at J, leaving 6 bases unmatched. Germline CDR1 and CDR2: SGHTA and FQGNSA. The CDR3 totals 16 residues. Using reference TRBV7-2 and TRBJ2-7 for the parts outside the CDR3, the full variable domain is GAGVSQSPSNKVTEKGKDVELRCDPISGHTALYWYRQSLGQGLEFLIYFQGNSAPDKSGLPSDRFSAERTGGSVSTLTIQRTQQEDSAVYLCASSLGGTGRPYEQYFGPGTRLTVT.